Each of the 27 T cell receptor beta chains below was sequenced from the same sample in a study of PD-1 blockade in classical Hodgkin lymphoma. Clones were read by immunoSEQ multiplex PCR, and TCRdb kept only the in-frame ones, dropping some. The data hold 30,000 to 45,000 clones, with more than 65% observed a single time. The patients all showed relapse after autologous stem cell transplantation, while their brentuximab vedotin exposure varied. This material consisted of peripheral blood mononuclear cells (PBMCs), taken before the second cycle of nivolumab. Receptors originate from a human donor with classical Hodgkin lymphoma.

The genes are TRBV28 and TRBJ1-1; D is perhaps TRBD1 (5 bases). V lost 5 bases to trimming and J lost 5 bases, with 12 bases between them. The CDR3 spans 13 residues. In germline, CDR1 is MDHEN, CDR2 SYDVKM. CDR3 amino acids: CASSARTHTEAFF. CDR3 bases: TGTGCCAGCAGTGCTAGGACACATACTGAAGCTTTCTTT.

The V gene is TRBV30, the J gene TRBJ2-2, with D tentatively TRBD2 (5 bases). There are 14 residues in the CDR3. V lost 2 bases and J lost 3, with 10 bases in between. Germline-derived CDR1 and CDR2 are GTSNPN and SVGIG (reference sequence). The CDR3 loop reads CAWSWTAYTGELFF. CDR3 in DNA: TGTGCCTGGAGTTGGACTGCTTACACCGGGGAGCTGTTTTTT. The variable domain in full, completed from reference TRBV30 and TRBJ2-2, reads SQTIHQWPATLVQPVGSPLSLECTVEGTSNPNLYWYRQAAGRGLQLLFYSVGIGQISSEVPQNLSASRPQDRQFILSSKKLLLSDSGFYLCAWSWTAYTGELFFGEGSRLTVL.

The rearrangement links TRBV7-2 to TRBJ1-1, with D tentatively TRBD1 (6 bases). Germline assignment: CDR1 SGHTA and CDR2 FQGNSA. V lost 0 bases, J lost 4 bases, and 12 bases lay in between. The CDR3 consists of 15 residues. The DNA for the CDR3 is TGTGCCAGCAGCTTAGCAGGGACACCTACCACTGAAGCTTTCTTT. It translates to CASSLAGTPTTEAFF.

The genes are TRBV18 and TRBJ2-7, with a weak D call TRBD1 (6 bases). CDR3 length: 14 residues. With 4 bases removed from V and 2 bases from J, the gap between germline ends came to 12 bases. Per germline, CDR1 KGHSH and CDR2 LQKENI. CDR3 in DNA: TGTGCCAGCTCACAGGCGACAGGAGCCTACGAGCAGTACTTC. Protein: CASSQATGAYEQYF.

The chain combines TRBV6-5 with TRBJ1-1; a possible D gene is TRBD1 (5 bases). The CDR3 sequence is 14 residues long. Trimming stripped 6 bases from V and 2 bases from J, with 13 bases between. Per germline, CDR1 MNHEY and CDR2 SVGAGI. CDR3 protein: CASSIGGSNTEAFF. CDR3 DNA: TGTGCCAGCAGCATTGGGGGTAGTAACACTGAAGCTTTCTTT.

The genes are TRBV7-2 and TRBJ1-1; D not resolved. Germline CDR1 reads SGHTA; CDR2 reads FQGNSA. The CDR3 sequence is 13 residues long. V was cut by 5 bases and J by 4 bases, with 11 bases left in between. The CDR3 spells CASSLSAVTEAFF. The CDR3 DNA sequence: TGTGCCAGCAGCCTCTCGGCGGTCACTGAAGCTTTCTTT.

The CDR3 sequence: CASSVNQGTGELFF. The CDR3 bases are TGCGCCAGCAGCGTCAACCAGGGCACCGGGGAGCTGTTTTTT. V and J are TRBV5-1 and TRBJ2-2, with D maybe TRBD1 (5 bases). Trimming removed 4 bases at V and 4 bases at J, with 11 bases between. From germline, CDR1 is SGHRS and CDR2 YFSETQ. The CDR3 consists of 14 residues.

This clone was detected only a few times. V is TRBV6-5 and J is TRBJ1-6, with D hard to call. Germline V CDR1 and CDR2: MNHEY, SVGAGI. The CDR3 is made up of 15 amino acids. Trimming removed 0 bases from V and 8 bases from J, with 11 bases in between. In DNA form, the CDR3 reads TGTGCCAGCAGTTACTCGAATAGAGAGTATTCACCCCTCCACTTT. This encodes CASSYSNREYSPLHF.

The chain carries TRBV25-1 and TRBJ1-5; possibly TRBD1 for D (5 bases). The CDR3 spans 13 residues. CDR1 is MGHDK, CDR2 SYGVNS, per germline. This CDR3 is CANIRQYNQPQHF. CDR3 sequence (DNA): TGTGCTAATATTCGACAGTATAATCAGCCCCAGCATTTT.

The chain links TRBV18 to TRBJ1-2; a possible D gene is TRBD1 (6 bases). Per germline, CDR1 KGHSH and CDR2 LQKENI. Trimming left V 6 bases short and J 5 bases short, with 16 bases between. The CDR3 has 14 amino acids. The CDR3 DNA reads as TGTGCCAGCTCTCGCATACAGGGCGCATATGGCTACACCTTC. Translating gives CASSRIQGAYGYTF. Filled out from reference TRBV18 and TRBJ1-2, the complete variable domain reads NAGVMQNPRHLVRRRGQEARLRCSPMKGHSHVYWYRQLPEEGLKFMVYLQKENIIDESGMPKERFSAEFPKEGPSILRIQQVVRGDSAAYFCASSRIQGAYGYTFGSGTRLTVV.

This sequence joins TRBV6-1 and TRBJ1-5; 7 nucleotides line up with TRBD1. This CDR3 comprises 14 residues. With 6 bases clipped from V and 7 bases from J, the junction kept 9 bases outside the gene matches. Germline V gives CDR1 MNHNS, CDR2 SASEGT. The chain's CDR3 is CASREQGFGQPQHF. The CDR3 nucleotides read TGTGCCAGCAGGGAACAGGGGTTTGGACAGCCCCAGCATTTT.

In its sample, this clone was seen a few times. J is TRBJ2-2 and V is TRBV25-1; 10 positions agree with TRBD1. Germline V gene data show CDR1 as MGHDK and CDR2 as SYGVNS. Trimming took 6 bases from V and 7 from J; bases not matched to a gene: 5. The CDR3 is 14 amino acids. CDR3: CASRGQGESGELFF. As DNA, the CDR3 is TGTGCCAGCAGAGGACAGGGGGAGAGCGGGGAGCTGTTTTTT.

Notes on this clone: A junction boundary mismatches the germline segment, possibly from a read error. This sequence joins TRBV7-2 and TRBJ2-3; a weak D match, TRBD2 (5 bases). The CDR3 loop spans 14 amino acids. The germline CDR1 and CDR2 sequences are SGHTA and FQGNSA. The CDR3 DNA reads TGCTGCACCACGAGGGAGCGAGCGTCGAGTACGCAGTATTTT. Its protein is CCTTRERASSTQYF.

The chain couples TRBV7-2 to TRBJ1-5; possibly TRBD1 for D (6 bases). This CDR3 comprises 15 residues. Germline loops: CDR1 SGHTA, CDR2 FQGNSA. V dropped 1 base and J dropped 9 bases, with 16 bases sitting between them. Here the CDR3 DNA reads TGTGCCAGCAGCTTAGGCAGGGGAGGACGCTGGCCCCAGCATTTT. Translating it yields CASSLGRGGRWPQHF. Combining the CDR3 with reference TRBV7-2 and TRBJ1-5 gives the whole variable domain GAGVSQSPSNKVTEKGKDVELRCDPISGHTALYWYRQSLGQGLEFLIYFQGNSAPDKSGLPSDRFSAERTGGSVSTLTIQRTQQEDSAVYLCASSLGRGGRWPQHFGDGTRLSIL.

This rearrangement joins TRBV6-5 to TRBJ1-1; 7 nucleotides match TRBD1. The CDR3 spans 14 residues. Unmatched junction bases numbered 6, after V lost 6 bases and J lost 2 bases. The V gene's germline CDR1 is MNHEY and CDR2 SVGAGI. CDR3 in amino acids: CASRSQGENTEAFF. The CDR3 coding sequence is TGTGCCAGCAGAAGCCAGGGGGAAAACACTGAAGCTTTCTTT.

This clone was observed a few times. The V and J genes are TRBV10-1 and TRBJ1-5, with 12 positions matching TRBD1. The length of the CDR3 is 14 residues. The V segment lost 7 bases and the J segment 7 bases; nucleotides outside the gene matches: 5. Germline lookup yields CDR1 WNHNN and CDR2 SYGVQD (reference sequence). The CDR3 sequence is CASIGTGGYQPQHF. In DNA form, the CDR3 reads TGCGCCAGCATTGGGACAGGGGGCTACCAGCCCCAGCATTTT.

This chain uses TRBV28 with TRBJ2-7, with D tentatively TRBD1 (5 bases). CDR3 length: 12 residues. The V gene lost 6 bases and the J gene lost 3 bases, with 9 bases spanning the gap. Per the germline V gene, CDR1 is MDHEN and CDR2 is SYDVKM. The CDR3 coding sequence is TGTGCCAGCAGCTTAGGGGACTACGAGCAGTACTTC. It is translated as CASSLGDYEQYF. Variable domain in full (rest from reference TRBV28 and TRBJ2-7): DVKVTQSSRYLVKRTGEKVFLECVQDMDHENMFWYRQDPGLGLRLIYFSYDVKMKEKGDIPEGYSVSREKKERFSLILESASTNQTSMYLCASSLGDYEQYFGPGTRLTVT.

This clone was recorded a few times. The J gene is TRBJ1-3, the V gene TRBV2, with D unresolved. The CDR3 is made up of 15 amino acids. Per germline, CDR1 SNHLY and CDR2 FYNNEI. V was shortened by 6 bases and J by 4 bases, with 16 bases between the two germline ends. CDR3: CASSAHRAPGNTIYF. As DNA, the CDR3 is TGTGCCAGCAGCGCCCATAGGGCGCCAGGAAACACCATATATTTT. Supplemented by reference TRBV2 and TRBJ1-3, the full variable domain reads EPEVTQTPSHQVTQMGQEVILRCVPISNHLYFYWYRQILGQKVEFLVSFYNNEISEKSEIFDDQFSVERPDGSNFTLKIRSTKLEDSAMYFCASSAHRAPGNTIYFGEGSWLTVV.

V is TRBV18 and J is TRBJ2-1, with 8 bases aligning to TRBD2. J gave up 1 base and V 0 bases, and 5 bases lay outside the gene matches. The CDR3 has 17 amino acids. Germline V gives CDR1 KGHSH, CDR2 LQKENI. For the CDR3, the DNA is TGTGCCAGCTCACCACCTGGACTAGCCGTATCCTACAATGAGCAGTTCTTC. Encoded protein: CASSPPGLAVSYNEQFF.

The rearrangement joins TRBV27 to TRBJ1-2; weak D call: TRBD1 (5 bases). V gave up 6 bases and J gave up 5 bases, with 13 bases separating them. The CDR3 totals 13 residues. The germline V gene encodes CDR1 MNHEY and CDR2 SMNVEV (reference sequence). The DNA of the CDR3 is TGTGCCAGCAGCACAAGGGGAGGGTATGGCTACACCTTC. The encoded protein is CASSTRGGYGYTF.

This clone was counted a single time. In nucleotides, the CDR3 is TGTGCCAGTACCGTCGGACAGGTCCAAGAGACCCAGTACTTC. Translation gives CASTVGQVQETQYF. This chain joins TRBV18 and TRBJ2-5, with 7 bases lining up with TRBD1. The CDR3 extends over 14 amino acids. The ends lost 9 bases at V and 1 base at J; junction bases unmatched: 8. CDR1 KGHSH and CDR2 LQKENI come from the germline V gene.

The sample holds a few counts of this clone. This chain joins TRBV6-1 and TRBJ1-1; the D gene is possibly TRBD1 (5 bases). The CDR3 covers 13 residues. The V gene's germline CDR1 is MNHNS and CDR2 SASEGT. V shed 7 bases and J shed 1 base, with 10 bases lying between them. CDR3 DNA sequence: TGTGCCAGCAATAGACAGCCGAACACTGAAGCTTTCTTT. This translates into CASNRQPNTEAFF.

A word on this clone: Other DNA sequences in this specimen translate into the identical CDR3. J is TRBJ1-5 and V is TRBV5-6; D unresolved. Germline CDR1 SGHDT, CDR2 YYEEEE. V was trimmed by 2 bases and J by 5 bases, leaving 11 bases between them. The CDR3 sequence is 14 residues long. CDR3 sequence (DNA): TGTGCCAGCAGCTTTGGCCAGAATGATCAGCCCCAGCATTTT. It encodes CASSFGQNDQPQHF.

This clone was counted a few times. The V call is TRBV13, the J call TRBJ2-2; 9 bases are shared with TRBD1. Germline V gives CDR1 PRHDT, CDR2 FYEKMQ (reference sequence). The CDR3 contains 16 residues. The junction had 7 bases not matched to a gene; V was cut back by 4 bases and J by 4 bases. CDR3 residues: CASSSMTGGVTGELFF. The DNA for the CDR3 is TGTGCCAGCAGCTCCATGACAGGGGGGGTCACCGGGGAGCTGTTTTTT.

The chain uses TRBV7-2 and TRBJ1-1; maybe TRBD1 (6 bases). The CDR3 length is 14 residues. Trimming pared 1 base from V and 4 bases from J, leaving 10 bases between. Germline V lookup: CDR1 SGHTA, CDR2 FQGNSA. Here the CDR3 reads CASSLGQGSTEAFF. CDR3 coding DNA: TGTGCCAGCAGCTTAGGGCAGGGGAGCACTGAAGCTTTCTTT.

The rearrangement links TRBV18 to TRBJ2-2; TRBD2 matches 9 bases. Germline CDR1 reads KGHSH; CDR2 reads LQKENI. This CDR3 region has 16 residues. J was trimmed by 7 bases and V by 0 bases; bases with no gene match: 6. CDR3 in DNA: TGTGCCAGCTCACCACCGGCTAGCGGGATCGGCGGGGAGCTGTTTTTT. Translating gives CASSPPASGIGGELFF.

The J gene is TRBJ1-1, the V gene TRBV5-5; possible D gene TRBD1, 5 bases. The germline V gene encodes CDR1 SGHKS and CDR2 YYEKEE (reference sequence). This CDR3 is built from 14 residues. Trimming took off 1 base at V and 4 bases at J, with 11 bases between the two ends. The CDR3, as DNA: TGTGCCAGCAGCTTGACCGGAAGGGGCACTGAAGCTTTCTTT. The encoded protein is CASSLTGRGTEAFF.